This T cell receptor beta chain was identified during a study of regulatory T cells in long-lasting Graves disease. Regarding this clonotype: The antigen is not known.

Documented time point: persistent/refractory GD, antithyroid drugs over 5 years with positive TRAb. Researchers made the TCR library from RNA that was extracted from PBMCs. CDR3 regions were amplified by Arm-PCR using iRepertoire HTBI primers to build TCR beta libraries. MiXCR, applied by TCRdb to the multiplex PCR reads, yields one record per CDR3 protein. Among hundreds of thousands of distinct CDR3 sequences listed, around 30% were seen once. Regarding the study as a whole: Persistent disease preferred TRBV28, TRBJ1-2 and TRBJ2-5; new disease, TRBV20-1 and TRBJ2-1.

Germline V lookup: CDR1 MNHEY, CDR2 SVGEGT. Trimming removed 6 bases at V and 0 bases at J, with 17 bases between. The CDR3 runs to 16 residues. The chain is built from TRBV6-2 or TRBV6-3 and TRBJ1-1; D is uncertain. The receptor was isolated from a female donor with Graves disease. This specimen was peripheral blood mononuclear cells (PBMCs), taken when the disease was refractory, from a patient treated with antithyroid drugs. DNA of the CDR3: TGTGCCAGCAGCCAGGCCTTGGTTACCATGAACACTGAAGCTTTCTTT. Its translation is CASSQALVTMNTEAFF.